The 12 T cell receptor beta chains listed next were all sequenced from one sample in a study of blood T cells in healthy people across ages. Using a J-beta primer mix together with a sample-barcoded 5' primer, a second PCR was run for roughly 7 to 12 cycles. MiXCR, run by TCRdb on the 5' RACE reads, gives a single entry per CDR3 protein. The sample has about 680,000 distinct CDR3 sequences; around 45% are singletons. The specimen was blood. These receptors were taken from a woman aged 55 to 70 in good health.

This clonotype came up a few times. The chain recombines TRBV29-1 with TRBJ2-1, with TRBD2 matching 9 bases. The CDR3 is 15 residues long. J lost 6 bases, V lost 8 bases, and 14 bases had no gene match. The V gene's germline CDR1 is SQVTM and CDR2 ANQGSEA. CDR3 sequence reads: CSFSRIAGVGNEQFF. The CDR3 DNA reads TGCAGCTTTTCACGGATAGCGGGAGTAGGCAATGAGCAGTTCTTC.

The chain employs TRBV7-9 and TRBJ1-6, with D perhaps matching TRBD1 (5 bases). V lost 5 bases and J lost 8, with 13 bases in between. The length of the CDR3 is 14 residues. The germline gives CDR1 SEHNR, CDR2 FQNEAQ (reference sequence). Here the CDR3 DNA reads TGTGCCAGCAGCCCAGGGCAGGCACATTCACCCCTCCACTTT. This encodes CASSPGQAHSPLHF.

This clonotype showed up just a few times. This chain joins TRBV7-2 and TRBJ1-5, with 7 bases matching TRBD1. This CDR3 spans 15 amino acids. The J segment lost 6 bases and the V segment lost 2 bases, leaving 7 bases of the junction unmatched. Germline lookup yields CDR1 SGHTA and CDR2 FQGNSA. CDR3 nucleotide sequence: TGTGCCAGCAGCTTATTTCTCGACAGGGCTCAGCCCCAGCATTTT. Translated, it gives CASSLFLDRAQPQHF.

To note about this clonotype: This likely comes from a read error, as the CDR3 has no conserved phenylalanine or tryptophan at its end. The rearrangement joins TRBV2 to TRBJ2-3; 13 bases align to TRBD2. The CDR3 length is 16 residues. Unmatched junction bases numbered 5, after V lost 6 bases and J lost 2 bases. CDR1 and CDR2 (germline): SNHLY, FYNNEI. CDR3 protein: CASRGTSGAHTDTQYS. The CDR3 coding sequence is TGTGCCAGCAGGGGGACTAGCGGGGCCCACACAGATACGCAGTATTCT.

This clonotype was recorded a few times. This rearrangement joins TRBV5-1 to TRBJ1-2; D perhaps matches TRBD1 (5 bases). Deletions cut 0 bases from V and 8 bases from J, with 20 bases between. There are 16 residues in the CDR3. In germline, CDR1 is SGHRS, CDR2 YFSETQ. This CDR3 reads CASSLVYRGTLQGYTF. CDR3 bases: TGCGCCAGCAGCTTGGTGTATCGGGGGACCCTCCAAGGCTACACCTTC.

Turning to this clonotype: A junction end diverges from the germline sequence, so it may reflect a read error. The rearrangement joins TRBV5-1 to TRBJ2-3; 7 bases map to TRBD1. Germline V gene lookup returns CDR1 SGHRS and CDR2 YFSETQ. The CDR3 runs 17 residues. CDR3 sequence: CASSLARDSRSTDTLYF. The CDR3 region has the DNA TGCGCCAGCAGCTTGGCCCGGGACAGTCGTAGCACAGATACGCTGTATTTT.

This clonotype came up once. The genes are TRBV7-3 and TRBJ2-1, with TRBD2 identical over 7 bases. This CDR3 has 16 amino acids. From germline, CDR1 is SGHTA and CDR2 FQGTGA. The trim removed 2 bases at V and 4 bases at J, leaving 8 bases unmatched. The CDR3 DNA is TGTGCCAGCAGCTTACGGGTAGGGAGGGGATACAATGAGCAGTTCTTC. It codes for CASSLRVGRGYNEQFF.

In DNA form, the CDR3 reads TGTGCCAGCAGCCAACAGTCAGGGCTCGGCTACACCTTC. This codes for CASSQQSGLGYTF. The chain joins TRBV3-1 to TRBJ1-2; TRBD1 is a possible D gene (5 bases). CDR3 length: 13 amino acids. Looked up from germline, CDR1 is LGHDT and CDR2 is YNNKEL (reference sequence). The ends were cut back, 2 bases at V and 8 bases at J, with 12 bases in the middle.

The rearrangement joins TRBV20-1 to TRBJ1-4; 7 nucleotides match TRBD1. This CDR3 has 13 amino acids. The J segment lost 4 bases and the V segment lost 6 bases, leaving 5 bases of the junction unmatched. Germline V gene sequence: CDR1 DFQATT, CDR2 SNEGSKA (reference sequence). CDR3 nucleotides: TGCAGTGCCCACCGACAGGGTAATGAAAAACTGTTTTTT. It encodes CSAHRQGNEKLFF.

The chain has TRBV20-1 and TRBJ2-7; 8 bases are a match to TRBD2. The CDR3 has 16 amino acids. Trimming took 4 bases from V and 7 from J; bases not matched to a gene: 18. Looked up from germline, CDR1 is DFQATT and CDR2 is SNEGSKA (reference sequence). The CDR3 region has the DNA TGCAGTGCTATCCTCTGGCGGGAGGTAGGGGCCAATGAGCAGTACTTC. It codes for CSAILWREVGANEQYF.

V is TRBV7-2 and J is TRBJ2-1; 8 bases map to TRBD1. From germline, CDR1 is SGHTA and CDR2 FQGNSA. The CDR3 totals 20 residues. V shed 4 bases, J shed 0 bases, and the junction held 17 bases outside the gene matches. CDR3 loop: CASSSPRQGRGRVSYNEQFF. CDR3 in DNA: TGTGCCAGCAGCTCCCCACGACAGGGGCGCGGAAGGGTCTCCTACAATGAGCAGTTCTTC.

With respect to this clonotype: An end of the junction does not agree with germline; a read error may underlie this. The V call is TRBV12-3 or TRBV12-4, the J call TRBJ2-3; TRBD1 agrees at 8 bases. The CDR3 extends over 13 amino acids. CDR3 nucleotides: TGTGCCAGCAACAGGGGGAAGGGAGATATGCAGTATTTT. Amino acids: CASNRGKGDMQYF.